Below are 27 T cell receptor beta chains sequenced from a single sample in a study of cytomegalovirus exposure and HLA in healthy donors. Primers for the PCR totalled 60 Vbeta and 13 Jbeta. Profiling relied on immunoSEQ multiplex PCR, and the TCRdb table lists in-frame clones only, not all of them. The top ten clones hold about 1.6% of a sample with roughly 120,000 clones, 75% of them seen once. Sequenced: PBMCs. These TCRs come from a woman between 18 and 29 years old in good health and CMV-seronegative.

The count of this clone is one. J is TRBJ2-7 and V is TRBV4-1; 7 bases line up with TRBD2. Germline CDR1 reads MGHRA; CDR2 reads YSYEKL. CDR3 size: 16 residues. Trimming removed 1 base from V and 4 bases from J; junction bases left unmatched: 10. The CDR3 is CASSQGGRVKMYEQYF. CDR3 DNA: TGCGCCAGCAGCCAAGGGGGGAGGGTTAAGATGTACGAGCAGTACTTC.

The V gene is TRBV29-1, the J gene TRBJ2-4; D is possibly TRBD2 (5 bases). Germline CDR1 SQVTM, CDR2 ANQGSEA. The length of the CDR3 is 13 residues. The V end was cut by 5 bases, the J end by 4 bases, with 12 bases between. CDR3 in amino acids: CSVLSGKKNIQYF. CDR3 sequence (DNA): TGCAGCGTTCTATCGGGGAAAAAAAACATTCAGTACTTC.

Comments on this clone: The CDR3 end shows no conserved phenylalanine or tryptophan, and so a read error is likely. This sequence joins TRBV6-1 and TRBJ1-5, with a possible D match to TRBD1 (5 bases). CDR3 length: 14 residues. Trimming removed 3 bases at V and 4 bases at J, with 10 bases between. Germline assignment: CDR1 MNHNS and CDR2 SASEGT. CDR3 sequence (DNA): TGTGCCAGCAGTGAGGCAGGGTTGAATCAGCCCCAGCATGTT. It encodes CASSEAGLNQPQHV.

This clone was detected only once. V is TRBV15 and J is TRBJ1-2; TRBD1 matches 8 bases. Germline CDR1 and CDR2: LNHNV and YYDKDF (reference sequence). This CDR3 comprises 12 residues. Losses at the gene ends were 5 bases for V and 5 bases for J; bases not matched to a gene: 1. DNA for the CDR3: TGTGCCACCAGCCGACAGGGGTATGGCTACACCTTC. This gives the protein CATSRQGYGYTF.

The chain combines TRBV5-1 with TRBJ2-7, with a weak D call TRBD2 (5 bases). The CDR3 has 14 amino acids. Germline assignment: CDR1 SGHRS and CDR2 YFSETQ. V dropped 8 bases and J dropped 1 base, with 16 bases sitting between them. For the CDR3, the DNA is TGCGCCAGGAGGGTCGAACAGATTTCCTACGAGCAGTACTTC. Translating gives CARRVEQISYEQYF.

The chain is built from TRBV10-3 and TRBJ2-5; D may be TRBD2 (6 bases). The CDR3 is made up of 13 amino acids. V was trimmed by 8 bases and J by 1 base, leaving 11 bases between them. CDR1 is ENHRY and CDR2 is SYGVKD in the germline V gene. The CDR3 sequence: CAIATSIQETQYF. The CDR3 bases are TGTGCCATCGCTACTAGCATCCAAGAGACCCAGTACTTC.

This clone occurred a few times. The CDR3 region has the DNA TGTGCCAGCAGTGAGGCCAGGGGTCGTCAGCCCCAGCATTTT. It codes for CASSEARGRQPQHF. V and J are TRBV6-1 and TRBJ1-5; D possibly corresponds to TRBD1 (6 bases). The V and J ends lost 3 bases and 6 bases respectively, with 12 bases between them. Germline loops: CDR1 MNHNS, CDR2 SASEGT. This CDR3 comprises 14 residues.

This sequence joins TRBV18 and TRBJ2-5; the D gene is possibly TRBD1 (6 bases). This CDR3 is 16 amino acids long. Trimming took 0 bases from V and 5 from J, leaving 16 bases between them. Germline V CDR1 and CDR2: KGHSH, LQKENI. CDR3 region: CASSPPREGERETQYF. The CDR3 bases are TGTGCCAGCTCACCACCGCGAGAGGGGGAGAGGGAGACCCAGTACTTC. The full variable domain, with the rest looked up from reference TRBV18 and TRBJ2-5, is NAGVMQNPRHLVRRRGQEARLRCSPMKGHSHVYWYRQLPEEGLKFMVYLQKENIIDESGMPKERFSAEFPKEGPSILRIQQVVRGDSAAYFCASSPPREGERETQYFGPGTRLLVL.

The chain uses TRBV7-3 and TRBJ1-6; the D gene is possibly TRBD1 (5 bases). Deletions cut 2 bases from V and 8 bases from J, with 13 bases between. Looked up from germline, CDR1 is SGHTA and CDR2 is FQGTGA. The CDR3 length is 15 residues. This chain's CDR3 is CASSLSAGMHSPLHF. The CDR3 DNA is TGTGCCAGCAGCTTATCCGCAGGGATGCATTCACCCCTCCACTTT.

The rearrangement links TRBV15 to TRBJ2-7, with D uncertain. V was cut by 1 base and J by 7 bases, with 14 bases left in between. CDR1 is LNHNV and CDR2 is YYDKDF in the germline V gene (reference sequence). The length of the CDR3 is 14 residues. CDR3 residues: CATSRAVRLAEQYV. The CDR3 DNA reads TGTGCCACCAGCAGAGCTGTCCGCCTCGCGGAGCAGTACGTC.

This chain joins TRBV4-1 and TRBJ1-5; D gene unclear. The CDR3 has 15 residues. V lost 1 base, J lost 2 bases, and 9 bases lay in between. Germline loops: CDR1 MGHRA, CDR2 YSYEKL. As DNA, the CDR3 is TGCGCCAGCAGCCAAGGGGGAGGAGGCAATCAGCCCCAGCATTTT. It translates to CASSQGGGGNQPQHF.

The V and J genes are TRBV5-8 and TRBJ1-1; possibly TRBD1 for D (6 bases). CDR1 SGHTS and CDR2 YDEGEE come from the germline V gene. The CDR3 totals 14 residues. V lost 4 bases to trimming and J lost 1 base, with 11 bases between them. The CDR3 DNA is TGTGCCAGCAGCACACAGGGCACGAACACTGAAGCTTTCTTT. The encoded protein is CASSTQGTNTEAFF.

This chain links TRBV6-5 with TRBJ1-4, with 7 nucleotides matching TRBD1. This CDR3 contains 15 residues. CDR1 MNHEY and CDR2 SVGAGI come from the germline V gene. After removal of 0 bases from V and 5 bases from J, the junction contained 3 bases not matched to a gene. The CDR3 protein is CASSYSTGKNEKLFF. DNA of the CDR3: TGTGCCAGCAGTTACTCGACAGGGAAAAATGAAAAACTGTTTTTT.

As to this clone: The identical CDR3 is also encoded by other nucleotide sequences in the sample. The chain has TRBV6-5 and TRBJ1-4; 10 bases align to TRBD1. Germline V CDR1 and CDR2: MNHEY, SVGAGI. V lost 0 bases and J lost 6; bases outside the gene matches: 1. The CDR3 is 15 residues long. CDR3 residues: CASSYSGTGDEKLFF. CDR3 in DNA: TGTGCCAGCAGTTACTCGGGGACAGGGGATGAAAAACTGTTTTTT.

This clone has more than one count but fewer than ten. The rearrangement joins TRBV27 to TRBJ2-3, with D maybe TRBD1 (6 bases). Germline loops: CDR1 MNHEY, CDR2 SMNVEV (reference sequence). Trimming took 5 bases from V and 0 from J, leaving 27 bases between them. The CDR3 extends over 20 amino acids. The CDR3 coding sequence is TGTGCCAGCAGTGTCCCAACGGGGCTAGCCAGGGGCGTAAGCACAGATACGCAGTATTTT. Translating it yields CASSVPTGLARGVSTDTQYF.

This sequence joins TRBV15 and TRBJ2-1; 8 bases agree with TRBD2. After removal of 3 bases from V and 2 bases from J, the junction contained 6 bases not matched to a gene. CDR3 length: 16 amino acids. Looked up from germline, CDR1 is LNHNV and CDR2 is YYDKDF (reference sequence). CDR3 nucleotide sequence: TGTGCCACCAGCAGCGAAGAGCGGGGGACCTACAATGAGCAGTTCTTC. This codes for CATSSEERGTYNEQFF.

Written as DNA, the CDR3 is TGTGCCAGCAGTGATCTCGCCAGGGTCGGGGAAAAACTGTTTTTT. Protein product: CASSDLARVGEKLFF. V gene TRBV2 combines with J gene TRBJ1-4, with a weak D call TRBD1 (5 bases). Germline V lookup: CDR1 SNHLY, CDR2 FYNNEI. The V end was cut by 3 bases, the J end by 8 bases, with 16 bases between. The CDR3 spans 15 residues.

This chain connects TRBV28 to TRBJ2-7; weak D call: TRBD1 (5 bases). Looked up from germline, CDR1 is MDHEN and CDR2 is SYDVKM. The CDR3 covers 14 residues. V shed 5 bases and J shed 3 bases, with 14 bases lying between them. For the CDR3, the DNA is TGTGCCAGCAGTGGGGCAATGTTGGGCTACGAGCAGTACTTC. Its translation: CASSGAMLGYEQYF.

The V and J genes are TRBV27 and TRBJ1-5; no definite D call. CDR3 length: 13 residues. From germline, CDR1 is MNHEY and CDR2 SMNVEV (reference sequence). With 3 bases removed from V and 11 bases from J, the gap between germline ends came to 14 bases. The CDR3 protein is CASSFNPSRAQHF. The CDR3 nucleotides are TGTGCCAGCAGTTTTAACCCCTCACGGGCCCAGCATTTT.

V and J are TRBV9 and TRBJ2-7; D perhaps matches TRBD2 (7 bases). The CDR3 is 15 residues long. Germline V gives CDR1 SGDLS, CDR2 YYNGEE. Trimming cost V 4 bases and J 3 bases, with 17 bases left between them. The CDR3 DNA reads TGTGCCAGCAGCCCCAGGGGCGGGAGATACTACGAGCAGTACTTC. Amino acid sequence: CASSPRGGRYYEQYF. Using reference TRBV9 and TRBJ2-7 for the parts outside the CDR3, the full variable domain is DSGVTQTPKHLITATGQRVTLRCSPRSGDLSVYWYQQSLDQGLQFLIQYYNGEERAKGNILERFSAQQFPDLHSELNLSSLELGDSALYFCASSPRGGRYYEQYFGPGTRLTVT.

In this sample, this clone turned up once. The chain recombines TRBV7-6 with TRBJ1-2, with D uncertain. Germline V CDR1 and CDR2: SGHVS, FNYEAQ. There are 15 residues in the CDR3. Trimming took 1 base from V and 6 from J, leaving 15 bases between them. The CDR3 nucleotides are TGTGCCAGCAGCTTAGAGACCGGGGAGGAGAATGGCTACACCTTC. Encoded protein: CASSLETGEENGYTF. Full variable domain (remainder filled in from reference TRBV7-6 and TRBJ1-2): GAGVSQSPRYKVTKRGQDVALRCDPISGHVSLYWYRQALGQGPEFLTYFNYEAQQDKSGLPNDRFSAERPEGSISTLTIQRTEQRDSAMYRCASSLETGEENGYTFGSGTRLTVV.

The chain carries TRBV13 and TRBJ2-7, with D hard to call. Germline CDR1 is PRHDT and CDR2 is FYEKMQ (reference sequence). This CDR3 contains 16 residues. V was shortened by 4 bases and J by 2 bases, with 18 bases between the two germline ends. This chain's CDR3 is CASSSTQDPSPYEQYF. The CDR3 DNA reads TGTGCCAGCAGCTCCACTCAAGATCCGTCCCCCTACGAGCAGTACTTC.

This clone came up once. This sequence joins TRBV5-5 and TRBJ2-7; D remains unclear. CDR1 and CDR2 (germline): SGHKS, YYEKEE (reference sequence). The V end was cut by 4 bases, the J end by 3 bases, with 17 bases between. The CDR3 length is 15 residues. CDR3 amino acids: CASSPGRRNNYEQYF. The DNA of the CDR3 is TGTGCCAGCAGCCCTGGGCGCCGAAACAACTACGAGCAGTACTTC.

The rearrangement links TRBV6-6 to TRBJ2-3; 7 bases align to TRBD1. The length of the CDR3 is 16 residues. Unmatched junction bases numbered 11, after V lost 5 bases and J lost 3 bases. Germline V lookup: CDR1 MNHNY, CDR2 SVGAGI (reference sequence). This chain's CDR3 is CASSKGQAGFTDTQYF. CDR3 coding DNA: TGTGCCAGCAGTAAAGGACAGGCCGGTTTTACAGATACGCAGTATTTT.

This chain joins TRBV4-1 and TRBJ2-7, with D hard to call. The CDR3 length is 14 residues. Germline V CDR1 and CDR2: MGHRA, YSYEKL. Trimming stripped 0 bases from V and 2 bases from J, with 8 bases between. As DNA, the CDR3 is TGCGCCAGCAGCCAAGAAGTGAGAGCCTACGAGCAGTACTTC. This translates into CASSQEVRAYEQYF.

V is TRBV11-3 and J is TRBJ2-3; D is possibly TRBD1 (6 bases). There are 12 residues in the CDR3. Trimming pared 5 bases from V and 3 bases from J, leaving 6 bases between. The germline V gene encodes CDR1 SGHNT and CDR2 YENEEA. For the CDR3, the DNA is TGTGCCAGCAGCAGGGGGACAGATACGCAGTATTTT. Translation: CASSRGTDTQYF.

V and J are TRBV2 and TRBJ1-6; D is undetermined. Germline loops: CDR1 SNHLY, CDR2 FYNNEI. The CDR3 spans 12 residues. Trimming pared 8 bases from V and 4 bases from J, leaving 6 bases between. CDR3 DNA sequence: TGTGCCAGCTTCACTTATAATTCACCCCTCCACTTT. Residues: CASFTYNSPLHF. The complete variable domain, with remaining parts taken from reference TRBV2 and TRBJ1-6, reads EPEVTQTPSHQVTQMGQEVILRCVPISNHLYFYWYRQILGQKVEFLVSFYNNEISEKSEIFDDQFSVERPDGSNFTLKIRSTKLEDSAMYFCASFTYNSPLHFGNGTRLTVT.